This TCR beta chain was sequenced during a study of T cells in Graves' hyperthyroidism and ophthalmopathy (dated by TCRdb to the late 2010s). With respect to the entire study: Peripheral blood samples were taken at the time of initial diagnosis, prior to any treatment. Prospective prediction of ophthalmopathy was tested in an independent validation cohort of 18 to 20 hyperthyroidism patients and 15 to 17 patients who later progressed to ophthalmopathy. The roughly 90 discovery patients were divided at random into training and test sets in a 7:3 ratio. Thyroid tissue and blood T-cell repertoires from roughly six Graves' hyperthyroidism patients were also compared in the study. According to the paper, TCR Vbeta CDR3 sequencing was carried out on around 140 peripheral blood samples, which came from over 40 ophthalmopathy, approximately 78 hyperthyroidism and 17 progressor patients. After blood sampling, hyperthyroidism patients were treated with methimazole at a starting dose of 30 mg daily, and ophthalmopathy patients were treated with high-dose intravenous methylprednisolone. A discovery cohort of about 95 patients, approximately 45 with Graves' ophthalmopathy and over 55 with stable Graves' hyperthyroidism, was used to find distinguishing TCR V-J signatures.

A patient counted as having stable Graves' hyperthyroidism if no progression to ophthalmopathy occurred over 18 months of follow-up. Hyperthyroidism patients were aged 18 to 65 years and newly diagnosed, with disease duration of less than 2 months. Patients with uncontrolled infections, other autoimmune diseases, pregnancy or lactation were excluded. Diagnoses were established on the basis of clinical symptoms, serum thyroxine and TRAb, thyroid ultrasound, and orbital computed tomography. PBMCs were separated from roughly 9.6 ml of fresh peripheral blood using Ficoll-Paque density gradient centrifugation. Total RNA was extracted using Trizol reagent, and RNA quality was assessed on an Agilent 2100 Bioanalyzer. The full study reports these points: No statistical method was used to set the sample size in advance, and investigators knew the group allocation. Most expanded thyroid clonotypes (frequency above 0.001) were also detected in blood, a finding suggesting that blood repertoires may reflect thyroid immune responses. In validation, progression to ophthalmopathy was predicted by the model with 55% to 71% sensitivity and around 76% specificity, a median of about 6.8 months before onset. A 13 V-J signature model separated ophthalmopathy from stable hyperthyroidism, with about 88% sensitivity and 81% to 83% specificity in cross-validation and 80%/75% in testing.

The TCR beta CDR3 regions were amplified from the RNA transcripts. The TCR CDR3 was subjected to a first round of RT-PCR using the HTBI primer set and the Qiagen OneStep RT-PCR kit. Libraries were constructed in a second round of multiplex PCR, after which size selection and purification were performed. Sequencing of the libraries was done on an Illumina HiSeq2000 using paired-end 100 bp reads. The authors' pipeline ran thus. SOAPnuke was used to process the raw data, throwing out any read that contained adapters or uncalled bases, had a mean Phred below 15, or lacked an exact constant-primer or identifier match. High-quality paired reads were merged with COPE v1.2.5, and unique nucleotide sequences were defined as clonotypes. Clonotypes were aligned to IMGT TRBV, TRBD and TRBJ reference segments using MiTCR v1.1. Only V-J combinations with frequency above 0.0001, covering about 99% of repertoires, were analysed. A TCS score was defined as the ratio of F50 (clonal expansion) to E x V (chaos), with BLOSUM62-based TCRdist applied between CDR3 peptides within each V-J. Welch's t-statistics and random forest reduced several hundred V-J features to roughly 13, which were used in a naive Bayes classifier (R e1071). Thyroid-blood repertoire similarity was quantified with the Morisita-Horn index. TCRdb took the public reads, trimmed them with fastp at Q25, ran MiXCR for clone calling and kept in-frame beta chains. Every distinct CDR3 protein forms one entry, paired with its most common genes and DNA. It is TCRdb's table, rather than the study itself, that gives the V and J calls and clone size. This sample is represented by hundreds of thousands of distinct CDR3 sequences; over 35% of them were singletons. Approximately 8.7% of the sample goes to the ten largest clones.

CDR1 and CDR2 are read off the germline V gene as SGHRS and YFSETQ. The V and J ends are trimmed by 5 bases and 7 bases, leaving 12 bases between them. The CDR3 numbers 12 residues from cysteine through phenylalanine. The retained sequence is limited to the CDR3, 36 bases, with the frame set at the first base. This clonotype was detected only a few times. The target of this receptor is not known. Within one base of it there is no much larger clone, and no base qualities were kept. Recombination joined TRBV5-1 with TRBJ2-5, and TRBD2 may be the D gene, going by 5 matching bases. The specimen sequenced was blood. This clonotype was sampled from a man younger than 35 with Graves' hyperthyroidism. The bases are TGCGCCAGCAGGGACGAGGGCGGGACCCAGTACTTC. Translated, this gives CASRDEGGTQYF.